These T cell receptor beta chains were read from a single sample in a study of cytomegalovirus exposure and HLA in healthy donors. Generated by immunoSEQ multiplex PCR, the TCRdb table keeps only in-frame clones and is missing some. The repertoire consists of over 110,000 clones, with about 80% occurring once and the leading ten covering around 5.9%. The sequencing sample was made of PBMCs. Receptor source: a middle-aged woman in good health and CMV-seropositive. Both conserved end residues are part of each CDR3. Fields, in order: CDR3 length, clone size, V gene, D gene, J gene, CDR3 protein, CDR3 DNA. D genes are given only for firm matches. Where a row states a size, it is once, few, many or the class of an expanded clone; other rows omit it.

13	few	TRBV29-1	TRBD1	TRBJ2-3	CSVGQGTTDTQYF	TGCAGCGTTGGACAGGGAACGACAGATACGCAGTATTTT
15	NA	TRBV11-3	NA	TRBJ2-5	CASSLEDREGETQYF	TGTGCCAGCAGCTTAGAGGACAGGGAGGGAGAGACCCAGTACTTC
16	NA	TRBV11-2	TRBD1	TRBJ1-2	CASSLYPGQGLYGYTF	TGTGCCAGCAGCTTATACCCGGGACAGGGTCTTTATGGCTACACCTTC
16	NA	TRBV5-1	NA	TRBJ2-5	CASSFGQVSGQETQYF	TGCGCCAGCAGCTTCGGACAGGTTAGCGGCCAAGAGACCCAGTACTTC
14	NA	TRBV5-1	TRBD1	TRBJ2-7	CASSAYRQGHEQYF	TGCGCCAGCAGCGCATACCGACAGGGTCACGAGCAGTACTTC
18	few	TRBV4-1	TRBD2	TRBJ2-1	CASSQGGTSLQTYNEQFF	TGCGCCAGCAGCCAAGGGGGGACTAGCCTCCAGACCTACAATGAGCAGTTCTTC
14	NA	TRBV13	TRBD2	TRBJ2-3	CASSLRVAGDTQYF	TGTGCCAGCAGCTTAAGGGTAGCGGGAGATACGCAGTATTTT
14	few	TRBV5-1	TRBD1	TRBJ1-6	CASAPGQGNSPLHF	TGCGCCAGCGCTCCGGGACAGGGCAATTCACCCCTCCACTTT
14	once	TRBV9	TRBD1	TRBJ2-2	CASSPRTGDGELFF	TGTGCCAGCAGCCCCCGGACAGGGGACGGGGAGCTGTTTTTT
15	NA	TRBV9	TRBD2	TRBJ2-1	CASSVLAGTYNEQFF	TGTGCCAGCAGCGTACTAGCGGGGACCTACAATGAGCAGTTCTTC
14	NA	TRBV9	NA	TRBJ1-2	CASSVGQSNYGYTF	TGTGCCAGCAGCGTAGGACAGAGCAACTATGGCTACACCTTC
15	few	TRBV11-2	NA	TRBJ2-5	CASSPRRDSLETQYF	TGTGCCAGCAGCCCCCGGCGAGATAGCTTAGAGACCCAGTACTTC
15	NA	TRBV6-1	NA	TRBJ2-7	CASSGVGETTYEQYF	TGTGCCAGCAGTGGGGTGGGAGAGACTACCTACGAGCAGTACTTC
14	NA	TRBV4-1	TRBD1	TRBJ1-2	CASSQVQGDYGYTF	TGCGCCAGCAGCCAGGTGCAGGGGGACTATGGCTACACCTTC
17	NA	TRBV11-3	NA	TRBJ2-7	CASSLKTVEGRWYEQYF	TGTGCCAGCAGCCTTAAGACAGTGGAGGGACGCTGGTACGAGCAGTACTTC
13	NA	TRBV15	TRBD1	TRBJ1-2	CATSWGQGYGYTF	TGTGCCACCAGCTGGGGACAGGGTTATGGCTACACCTTC
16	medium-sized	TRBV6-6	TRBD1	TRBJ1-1	CASSRFTGVMNTEAFF	TGTGCCAGCAGTCGATTCACAGGGGTGATGAACACTGAAGCTTTCTTT
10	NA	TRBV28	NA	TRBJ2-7	CDVNGLEQYF	TGTGACGTCAATGGGCTCGAGCAGTACTTC
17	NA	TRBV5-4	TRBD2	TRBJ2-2	CASSLGLAGAFGGELFF	TGTGCCAGCAGCTTGGGACTAGCGGGAGCGTTTGGCGGGGAGCTGTTTTTT
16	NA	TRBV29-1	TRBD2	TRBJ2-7	CSVISGSCDITYEQYF	TGCAGCGTTATTAGCGGGAGTTGCGACATTACCTACGAGCAGTACTTC
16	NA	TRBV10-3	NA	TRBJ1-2	CAISDQIQVGSIGYTF	TGTGCCATCAGTGACCAAATACAGGTCGGGTCTATCGGCTACACCTTC
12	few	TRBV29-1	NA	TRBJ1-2	CSAQGLRYGYTF	TGCAGCGCACAGGGTCTTCGATATGGCTACACCTTC
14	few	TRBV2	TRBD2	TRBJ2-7	CASSEDGGGREQYF	TGTGCCAGCAGTGAAGATGGGGGAGGGCGCGAGCAGTACTTC
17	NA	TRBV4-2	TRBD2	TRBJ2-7	CASRPRSNSGRAYEQYF	TGTGCCAGCAGGCCAAGATCTAATAGCGGGAGGGCCTACGAGCAGTACTTC
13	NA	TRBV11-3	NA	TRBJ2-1	CASSLHGGRVQFF	TGTGCCAGCAGCTTACACGGCGGGCGTGTGCAGTTCTTC
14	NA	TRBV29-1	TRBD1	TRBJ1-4	CSGLQGPTNEKLFF	TGCAGCGGCCTACAGGGGCCAACTAATGAAAAACTGTTTTTT
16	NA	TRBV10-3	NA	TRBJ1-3	CAISDSTVPSGNTIYF	TGTGCCATCAGTGATTCGACAGTCCCCTCTGGAAACACCATATATTTT